The rows below give T cell receptor beta chains drawn from one sample of a study of OX40 agonist ivuxolimab in advanced cancers. Generated by immunoSEQ multiplex PCR, the TCRdb table keeps only in-frame clones and is missing some. The sample lists some 46,000 clones, 80% occurring once. The sequences come from CD4+ or CD8+ T cells sorted from blood, collected in a trial of the OX40 agonist ivuxolimab. The receptor source for this set is an adult with an advanced solid tumor such as melanoma, head and neck, liver or kidney cancer. Both conserved end residues are part of each CDR3. Expanded clones get a size class; other rows say once, few or many, or leave the size out.

J: TRBJ2-6; size: NA; V: TRBV9; CDR3: CASSVASWAGANVLTF
J: TRBJ1-5; size: NA; V: TRBV4-2; CDR3: CASSYGLGPQHF
J: TRBJ2-1; size: NA; V: TRBV18; CDR3: CASSRGGRYNEQFF
J: TRBJ1-5; size: NA; V: TRBV7-8; CDR3: CASTLRGGRQPQHF
J: TRBJ1-2; size: NA; V: TRBV19; CDR3: CASSTDFGTGNYGYTF
J: TRBJ1-3; size: NA; V: TRBV28; CDR3: CASSWSGGGAGNTIYF
J: TRBJ2-2; size: NA; V: TRBV18; CDR3: CASSLAGTGELFF
J: TRBJ2-7; size: NA; V: TRBV5-1; CDR3: CASSLVQGNSEQYF
J: TRBJ2-3; size: NA; V: TRBV7-6; CDR3: CASSPRRDTQYF
J: TRBJ2-1; size: once; V: TRBV7-6; CDR3: CASSLNRGKSNEQFF
J: TRBJ1-5; size: NA; V: TRBV2; CDR3: CASNGQGNGQPQHF
J: TRBJ2-7; size: NA; V: TRBV11-2; CDR3: CASSSATAQGSSYEQYF
J: TRBJ2-2; size: once; V: TRBV5-6; CDR3: CASSLVGQPPGELFF
J: TRBJ2-5; size: NA; V: TRBV7-2; CDR3: CASSTGGKVTQYF
J: TRBJ1-1; size: NA; V: TRBV4-3; CDR3: CASSQGLWDKVNTEAFF
J: TRBJ1-1; size: NA; V: TRBV7-2; CDR3: CASSFSSDRVNTEAFF
J: TRBJ2-1; size: once; V: TRBV5-4; CDR3: CASSLGGASSYNEQFF
J: TRBJ1-4; size: NA; V: TRBV7-6; CDR3: CASSLATGGRREKLFF
J: TRBJ1-5; size: NA; V: TRBV18; CDR3: CASSPQGLGGNQPQHF
J: TRBJ1-2; size: NA; V: TRBV9; CDR3: CASSRQMQPYYGYTF
J: TRBJ2-2; size: NA; V: TRBV18; CDR3: CASKVGALTGELFF
J: TRBJ2-1; size: NA; V: TRBV19; CDR3: CASSRLQNEQFF
J: TRBJ1-3; size: NA; V: TRBV5-1; CDR3: CASSLELIGSSGNTIYF
J: TRBJ1-5; size: NA; V: TRBV10-2; CDR3: CASTLDRNQPQHF
J: TRBJ2-2; size: NA; V: TRBV9; CDR3: CASSAHRETGELFF
J: TRBJ1-2; size: once; V: TRBV9; CDR3: CASSVAAGANYGYTF
J: TRBJ1-3; size: NA; V: TRBV6-5; CDR3: CASRVRGRGNTIYF
J: TRBJ1-6; size: NA; V: TRBV5-1; CDR3: CASSLSGTGNSPLHF
J: TRBJ2-7; size: NA; V: TRBV28; CDR3: CASRGTGGSYEQYF
J: TRBJ1-2; size: few; V: TRBV19; CDR3: CASSIGQGATYGYTF
J: TRBJ1-5; size: NA; V: TRBV18; CDR3: CASSPAAGRRDQPQHF
J: TRBJ2-7; size: NA; V: TRBV4-1; CDR3: CASSQDSRGRTYEQCF
J: TRBJ1-1; size: NA; V: TRBV5-1; CDR3: CASSFAGTNTEAFF
J: TRBJ2-7; size: NA; V: TRBV6-1; CDR3: CASRGTVFSQYF
J: TRBJ1-5; size: NA; V: TRBV6-1; CDR3: CASLDRGNQPQHF
J: TRBJ2-7; size: few; V: TRBV4-2; CDR3: CASSQDLAPHYEQYF
J: TRBJ1-6; size: NA; V: TRBV10-3; CDR3: CAIRRGDGGSPLHF
J: TRBJ1-4; size: NA; V: TRBV2; CDR3: CASSLRTWPLATNEKLFF
J: TRBJ2-3; size: NA; V: TRBV29-1; CDR3: CSVDRGQTRDTQYF
J: TRBJ2-2; size: NA; V: TRBV7-2; CDR3: CASSFTGARTGELFF
J: TRBJ1-1; size: NA; V: TRBV2; CDR3: CASSEQVGGAGTEAFF
J: TRBJ1-3; size: NA; V: TRBV4-3; CDR3: CASSQDRGGSSGNTIYF
J: TRBJ2-7; size: few; V: TRBV10-3; CDR3: CAISKQNYEQYF
J: TRBJ2-1; size: once; V: TRBV6-6; CDR3: CASLLLTGGVDEQFF
J: TRBJ1-4; size: NA; V: TRBV28; CDR3: CASSPPPGQNEKLFF
J: TRBJ1-6; size: NA; V: TRBV12-5; CDR3: CASGLSWTDPNSPLHF